A single sample gave rise to the 30 T cell receptor beta chains below, sequenced in a study of PD-1 blockade in classical Hodgkin lymphoma. Assay: immunoSEQ multiplex PCR; the TCRdb copy retains only in-frame clones and omits some. In the table there are under 20,000 clones, 92% of which are singletons. Time point defined: newly diagnosed, previously untreated cHL patient sample. The CD4+ T cells used were purified from thawed PBMCs through magnetic negative selection. Input material: CD4+ T cells from blood. These TCRs come from a human donor with classical Hodgkin lymphoma.

V and J are TRBV7-9 and TRBJ2-1, with D perhaps TRBD2 (5 bases). The V gene lost 4 bases and the J gene lost 1 base, with 17 bases spanning the gap. Germline loops: CDR1 SEHNR, CDR2 FQNEAQ (reference sequence). This CDR3 comprises 17 residues. The CDR3 loop reads CASSSRFVLASYNEQFF. DNA for the CDR3: TGTGCCAGCAGCTCCAGGTTCGTGTTAGCGTCCTACAATGAGCAGTTCTTC. The whole variable domain, remainder taken from reference TRBV7-9 and TRBJ2-1, is DTGVSQNPRHKITKRGQNVTFRCDPISEHNRLYWYRQTLGQGPEFLTYFQNEAQLEKSRLLSDRFSAERPKGSFSTLEIQRTEQGDSAMYLCASSSRFVLASYNEQFFGPGTRLTVL.

The CDR3 is CASGLAGSNQPQHF. CDR3 nucleotide sequence: TGTGCCAGCGGCCTGGCAGGGAGCAATCAGCCCCAGCATTTT. V is TRBV6-1 and J is TRBJ1-5, with D tentatively TRBD1 (5 bases). Trimming removed 8 bases at V and 1 base at J, with 12 bases between. CDR1 is MNHNS, CDR2 SASEGT, per germline. The CDR3 contains 14 residues.

The chain combines TRBV11-3 with TRBJ1-1, with 7 bases matching TRBD1. The CDR3 consists of 12 residues. Unmatched junction bases numbered 8, after V lost 5 bases and J lost 11 bases. CDR1 and CDR2 (germline): SGHNT, YENEEA. The CDR3 protein is CASSLRTGSAFF. The CDR3 region has the DNA TGTGCCAGCAGCCTTCGGACAGGCTCCGCTTTCTTT. Supplemented by reference TRBV11-3 and TRBJ1-1, the full variable domain reads EAGVVQSPRYKIIEKKQPVAFWCNPISGHNTLYWYLQNLGQGPELLIRYENEEAVDDSQLPKDRFSAERLKGVDSTLKIQPAELGDSAVYLCASSLRTGSAFFGQGTRLTVV.

This chain links TRBV5-1 with TRBJ2-5, with TRBD2 as a possible D gene (5 bases). The V end lost 2 bases, the J end lost 5 bases, and 10 bases lay between the germline ends. This CDR3 region has 13 residues. In germline, CDR1 is SGHRS, CDR2 YFSETQ. The CDR3 DNA reads as TGCGCCAGCAGCTTCGACACGGGGGAGACCCAGTACTTC. Protein product: CASSFDTGETQYF. Complete variable domain (other parts from reference TRBV5-1 and TRBJ2-5): KAGVTQTPRYLIKTRGQQVTLSCSPISGHRSVSWYQQTPGQGLQFLFEYFSETQRNKGNFPGRFSGRQFSNSRSEMNVSTLELGDSALYLCASSFDTGETQYFGPGTRLLVL.

V and J are TRBV30 and TRBJ1-1; no clear D gene. Germline values: CDR1 GTSNPN, CDR2 SVGIG (reference sequence). With 7 bases removed from V and 11 bases from J, the gap between germline ends came to 20 bases. This CDR3 has 12 amino acids. The CDR3 coding sequence is TGTGCCTTAACCACGGCGGGGTTCGGGGCTTTCTTT. It yields the protein CALTTAGFGAFF.

The rearrangement joins TRBV14 to TRBJ2-2; TRBD2 might be the D (5 bases). The germline CDR1 and CDR2 sequences are SGHDN and FVKESK. This CDR3 comprises 13 residues. V was trimmed by 5 bases and J by 5 bases, leaving 9 bases between them. In DNA form, the CDR3 reads TGTGCCAGCAGCTTCGGGGTGACCGGGGAGCTGTTTTTT. Protein product: CASSFGVTGELFF.

CDR3 bases: TGTGCCAGCAGTGAATCGGAGGGGGGAAGGTACGAGCAGTACTTC. Translation: CASSESEGGRYEQYF. This chain joins TRBV25-1 and TRBJ2-7; D may correspond to TRBD1 or TRBD2 (6 bases each). The V gene's germline CDR1 is MGHDK and CDR2 SYGVNS. The CDR3 contains 15 residues. V dropped 1 base and J dropped 4 bases, with 14 bases sitting between them.

This sequence joins TRBV30 and TRBJ2-2; 11 bases match TRBD2. J was trimmed by 7 bases and V by 3 bases; bases with no gene match: 10. The CDR3 contains 16 residues. Germline V gene data show CDR1 as GTSNPN and CDR2 as SVGIG (reference sequence). The chain's CDR3 is CAWRIGTSGSGGELFF. The DNA for the CDR3 is TGTGCCTGGAGAATTGGTACTAGCGGGAGTGGCGGGGAGCTGTTTTTT.

V and J are TRBV2 and TRBJ1-5; D is undetermined. This CDR3 is 14 amino acids long. CDR1 and CDR2 from the germline V gene are SNHLY and FYNNEI. With 3 bases removed from V and 7 bases from J, the gap between germline ends came to 13 bases. CDR3 bases: TGTGCCAGCAGTGAGTCGCGGACGTGGCAGCCCCAGCATTTT. Amino acid sequence: CASSESRTWQPQHF.

The chain joins TRBV5-1 to TRBJ1-2, with D possibly TRBD1 on 6 matching bases. V lost 4 bases and J 0 bases, leaving 10 bases between the germline ends. CDR3 length: 14 amino acids. Germline V gene data show CDR1 as SGHRS and CDR2 as YFSETQ. CDR3 DNA sequence: TGCGCCAGCAGCCGGGACACTGCTAACTATGGCTACACCTTC. This encodes CASSRDTANYGYTF.

The chain links TRBV29-1 to TRBJ2-1, with D possibly matching TRBD1 (6 bases). This CDR3 has 14 residues. Germline values: CDR1 SQVTM, CDR2 ANQGSEA. Deletions cut 3 bases from V and 2 bases from J, with 11 bases between. CDR3 protein: CSVEIRDTYNEQFF. The CDR3 nucleotides read TGCAGCGTTGAGATCCGGGACACCTACAATGAGCAGTTCTTC.

V gene TRBV27 combines with J gene TRBJ1-1, with no clear D. Germline CDR1 is MNHEY and CDR2 is SMNVEV (reference sequence). The CDR3 spans 13 residues. Trimming stripped 3 bases from V and 3 bases from J, with 8 bases between. CDR3 loop: CASSFGVYTEAFF. In DNA, the CDR3 is TGTGCCAGCAGTTTTGGGGTGTACACTGAAGCTTTCTTT.

The rearrangement links TRBV6-5 to TRBJ1-2, with TRBD1 identical over 11 bases. This CDR3 is built from 14 residues. With 1 base clipped from V and 8 bases from J, the junction kept 3 bases outside the gene matches. CDR1 is MNHEY, CDR2 SVGAGI, per germline. The CDR3 spells CASSYLDRGRGYTF. The CDR3 region has the DNA TGTGCCAGCAGTTACTTGGACAGGGGGCGAGGCTACACCTTC.

The CDR3 sequence: CASRPGAGGETQYF. CDR3 bases: TGTGCCAGCAGACCGGGGGCGGGAGGCGAGACCCAGTACTTC. The gene calls are TRBV2 and TRBJ2-5; TRBD2 matches 8 bases. This CDR3 has 14 residues. Germline values: CDR1 SNHLY, CDR2 FYNNEI. The J segment lost 5 bases and the V segment lost 6 bases, leaving 8 bases of the junction unmatched.

A few counts support this clone. The chain links TRBV28 to TRBJ2-7; D is uncertain. This CDR3 is 14 amino acids long. Looked up from germline, CDR1 is MDHEN and CDR2 is SYDVKM. With 5 bases removed from V and 2 bases from J, the gap between germline ends came to 13 bases. CDR3 coding DNA: TGTGCCAGCAGTCTTCACTCAACGCCCTACGAGCAGTACTTC. It yields the protein CASSLHSTPYEQYF.

This clone showed up just once. The chain joins TRBV19 to TRBJ1-5; unclear D gene. Per the germline V gene, CDR1 is LNHDA and CDR2 is SQIVND (reference sequence). V dropped 9 bases and J dropped 3 bases, with 15 bases sitting between them. The CDR3 sequence is 14 residues long. This CDR3 reads CASTWNGINQPQHF. CDR3 nucleotides: TGTGCCAGCACCTGGAACGGGATCAATCAGCCCCAGCATTTT.

The chain links TRBV7-7 to TRBJ2-2; 10 bases are shared with TRBD1. The CDR3 has 15 residues. Germline CDR1 is SSHAT and CDR2 is FNYEAQ (reference sequence). Trimming at V came to 5 bases and at J to 7 bases, leaving 7 bases not matched to a gene. CDR3 amino acids: CASSRDRGLLGELFF. The CDR3 nucleotides are TGTGCCAGCAGCCGAGACAGGGGGCTCCTCGGGGAGCTGTTTTTT.

The J gene is TRBJ2-2, the V gene TRBV5-1; D assignment may be TRBD1 or TRBD2 (5 bases each). The CDR3 has 15 amino acids. Trimming shortened V by 1 base and J by 5 bases, and 12 bases separated the two germline ends. The germline V gene has CDR1 SGHRS and CDR2 YFSETQ. CDR3 protein: CASSLRRGDTGELFF. The DNA for the CDR3 is TGCGCCAGCAGCTTGCGTAGGGGAGATACCGGGGAGCTGTTTTTT.

The gene calls are TRBV18 and TRBJ1-1; D is unresolved. V was cut by 0 bases and J by 8 bases, with 13 bases left in between. Germline V gives CDR1 KGHSH, CDR2 LQKENI. The CDR3 is made up of 14 amino acids. The CDR3 reads CASSPPIRTGEAFF. The CDR3 coding sequence is TGTGCCAGCTCACCACCCATAAGAACGGGGGAAGCTTTCTTT.

This chain links TRBV25-1 with TRBJ2-7; D may be TRBD2 (6 bases). V was clipped by 2 bases and J by 3 bases, with 11 bases between them. The CDR3 contains 14 residues. Germline assignment: CDR1 MGHDK and CDR2 SYGVNS. The CDR3 here is CASSEKSSGYEQYF. The CDR3, as DNA: TGTGCCAGCAGTGAAAAAAGTAGCGGCTACGAGCAGTACTTC.

The V and J genes are TRBV30 and TRBJ1-5, with 8 bases matching TRBD1. J gave up 5 bases and V 1 base, and 1 base lay outside the gene matches. The CDR3 is 13 amino acids. Germline-derived CDR1 and CDR2 are GTSNPN and SVGIG (reference sequence). The CDR3 reads CAWSAGGDQPQHF. CDR3 DNA sequence: TGTGCCTGGAGTGCAGGGGGCGATCAGCCCCAGCATTTT.

Regarding this clone: This CDR3 is also generated by other DNA sequences in the sample. J is TRBJ2-1 and V is TRBV4-1; 9 bases are shared with TRBD2. Germline CDR1 reads MGHRA; CDR2 reads YSYEKL. CDR3 length: 17 residues. V was clipped by 1 base and J by 5 bases; unmatched bases: 9. The CDR3 DNA reads as TGCGCCAGCAGCCAAGGGACCCTAGCGGGAAGGCACAATGAGCAGTTCTTC. Its protein product is CASSQGTLAGRHNEQFF.

The J gene is TRBJ2-3, the V gene TRBV28; tentative D call: TRBD1 (6 bases). Trimming removed 7 bases from V and 0 bases from J, with 14 bases in between. The CDR3 runs to 15 residues. In germline, CDR1 is MDHEN, CDR2 SYDVKM. CDR3 loop: CASKDGQSSTDTQYF. CDR3 nucleotide sequence: TGTGCCAGCAAGGATGGACAGAGTAGCACAGATACGCAGTATTTT.

About this clone itself: Other DNA sequences of this sample code for an identical CDR3. The rearrangement links TRBV7-9 to TRBJ1-2, with D possibly matching TRBD1 (6 bases). This CDR3 region has 13 residues. Trimming took 6 bases from V and 4 from J, leaving 12 bases between them. The V gene's germline CDR1 is SEHNR and CDR2 FQNEAQ (reference sequence). As DNA, the CDR3 is TGTGCCAGCAGTCCGGAACAGGGCTATGGCTACACCTTC. Residues: CASSPEQGYGYTF.

This rearrangement joins TRBV10-3 to TRBJ1-1; 7 bases match TRBD1. Germline CDR1 is ENHRY and CDR2 is SYGVKD. CDR3 length: 14 amino acids. Unmatched junction bases numbered 7, after V lost 9 bases and J lost 0 bases. The CDR3 nucleotides are TGTGCCATGAAACAGGGGTTGGTGAACACTGAAGCTTTCTTT. It yields the protein CAMKQGLVNTEAFF.

The V gene is TRBV6-1, the J gene TRBJ2-7; D is uncertain. The CDR3 is 13 amino acids. Trimming stripped 0 bases from V and 4 bases from J, with 7 bases between. Germline CDR1 reads MNHNS; CDR2 reads SASEGT. CDR3 amino acids: CASSEARQYEQYF. DNA for the CDR3: TGTGCCAGCAGTGAAGCGCGGCAGTACGAGCAGTACTTC.

This sequence joins TRBV18 and TRBJ2-1, with 10 positions matching TRBD1. J lost 7 bases, V lost 0 bases, and 3 bases had no gene match. Germline lookup yields CDR1 KGHSH and CDR2 LQKENI. This CDR3 has 15 residues. The CDR3 loop is CASSPPGQGYNEQFF. The CDR3 region has the DNA TGTGCCAGCTCACCACCGGGACAGGGGTATAATGAGCAGTTCTTC.

The rearrangement links TRBV11-2 to TRBJ1-2, with D maybe TRBD1 (5 bases). The CDR3 length is 13 residues. V lost 5 bases, J lost 1 base, and 8 bases lay in between. Germline CDR1 and CDR2: SGHAT and FQNNGV. DNA of the CDR3: TGTGCCAGCAGCCTAGGACATAACTATGGCTACACCTTC. Amino acid sequence: CASSLGHNYGYTF.

V usage is TRBV14 and J usage is TRBJ2-1; tentatively, D is TRBD2 (5 bases). V lost 0 bases, J lost 10 bases, and 10 bases lay in between. CDR1 and CDR2 from the germline V gene are SGHDN and FVKESK. The CDR3 is made up of 13 amino acids. CDR3 in amino acids: CASSQELGGEQFF. CDR3 DNA: TGTGCCAGCAGCCAAGAATTAGGAGGAGAGCAGTTCTTC. Full variable domain (rest looked up from reference TRBV14 and TRBJ2-1): EAGVTQFPSHSVIEKGQTVTLRCDPISGHDNLYWYRRVMGKEIKFLLHFVKESKQDESGMPNNRFLAERTGGTYSTLKVQPAELEDSGVYFCASSQELGGEQFFGPGTRLTVL.

The J gene is TRBJ2-3, the V gene TRBV10-1; 10 bases are shared with TRBD2. The germline CDR1 and CDR2 sequences are WNHNN and SYGVQD (reference sequence). The CDR3 consists of 15 residues. V shed 8 bases, J shed 0 bases, and the junction held 5 bases outside the gene matches. In DNA, the CDR3 is TGCGCCAGCTCTAGGACTAGCGGCAGCACAGATACGCAGTATTTT. It yields the protein CASSRTSGSTDTQYF.